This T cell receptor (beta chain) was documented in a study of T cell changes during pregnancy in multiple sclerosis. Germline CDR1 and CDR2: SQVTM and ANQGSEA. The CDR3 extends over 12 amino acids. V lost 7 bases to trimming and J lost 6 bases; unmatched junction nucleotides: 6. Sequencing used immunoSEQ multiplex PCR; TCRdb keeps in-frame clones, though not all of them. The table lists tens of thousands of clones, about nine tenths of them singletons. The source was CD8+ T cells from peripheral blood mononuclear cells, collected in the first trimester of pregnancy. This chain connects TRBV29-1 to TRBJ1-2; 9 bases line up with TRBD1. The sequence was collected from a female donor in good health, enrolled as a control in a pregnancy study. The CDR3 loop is CSGRNRGHGYTF. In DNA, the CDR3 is TGCAGCGGACGAAACAGGGGGCATGGCTACACCTTC.